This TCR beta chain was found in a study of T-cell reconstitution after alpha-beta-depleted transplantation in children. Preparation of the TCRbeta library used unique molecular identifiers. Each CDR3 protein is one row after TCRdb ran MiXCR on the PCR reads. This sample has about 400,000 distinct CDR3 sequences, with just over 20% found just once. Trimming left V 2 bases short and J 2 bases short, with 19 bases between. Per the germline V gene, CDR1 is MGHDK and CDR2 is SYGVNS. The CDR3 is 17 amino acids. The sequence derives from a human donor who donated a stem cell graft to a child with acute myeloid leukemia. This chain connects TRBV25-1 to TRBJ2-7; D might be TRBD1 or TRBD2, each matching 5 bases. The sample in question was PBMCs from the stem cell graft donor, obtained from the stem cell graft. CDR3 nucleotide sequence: TGTGCCAGCAGTGAAGGTATGGGGCTAGCAGGAACCTACGAGCAGTACTTC. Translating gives CASSEGMGLAGTYEQYF.